These 9 T cell receptor beta chains were sequenced from one sample in a study of blood T cell repertoires in COVID-19. The method was immunoSEQ multiplex PCR; TCRdb's version includes in-frame clones alone and lacks a portion of them. The sample shows 100,000 to 150,000 clones, 70% to 85% of them seen only once. Sample: peripheral blood. The receptors derive from a woman aged 45 to 65 with acute or convalescent COVID-19.

The chain is built from TRBV28 and TRBJ1-3; D is uncertain. CDR1 is MDHEN, CDR2 SYDVKM, per germline. This CDR3 has 14 amino acids. The ends were cut back, 1 base at V and 7 bases at J, with 11 bases in the middle. CDR3 residues: CASSLSRSLNTIYF. CDR3 DNA sequence: TGTGCCAGCAGTTTATCCAGGTCACTGAACACCATATATTTT.

The chain employs TRBV19 and TRBJ2-7; the D gene is possibly TRBD1 (6 bases). Trimming left V 4 bases short and J 7 bases short, with 14 bases between. Per germline, CDR1 LNHDA and CDR2 SQIVND (reference sequence). This CDR3 has 13 amino acids. The CDR3 DNA sequence: TGTGCCAGTAGTAGTCGACAGGCCCCAGAGCAGTACTTC. Translation gives CASSSRQAPEQYF.

This clone was seen once. The gene calls are TRBV6-5 and TRBJ2-7; 8 bases are shared with TRBD1. The V segment lost 7 bases and the J segment 0 bases; nucleotides outside the gene matches: 5. The CDR3 consists of 14 residues. CDR1 is MNHEY, CDR2 SVGAGI, per germline. The CDR3 DNA follows: TGTGCCAGCACTCGGACAGGGAGCTCCTACGAGCAGTACTTC. It translates to CASTRTGSSYEQYF.

The chain has TRBV11-2 and TRBJ1-1, with D maybe TRBD1 (5 bases). The CDR3 covers 16 residues. The germline V and J ends were trimmed by 0 bases and 0 bases, with 11 bases remaining between them. Germline lookup yields CDR1 SGHAT and CDR2 FQNNGV. CDR3 sequence reads: CASSLDRQILNTEAFF. The CDR3 DNA reads as TGTGCCAGCAGCTTAGACAGACAGATACTGAACACTGAAGCTTTCTTT.

This chain connects TRBV15 to TRBJ2-6; D remains unclear. Trimming removed 0 bases from V and 15 bases from J, with 12 bases in between. The CDR3 loop spans 13 amino acids. Germline values: CDR1 LNHNV, CDR2 YYDKDF (reference sequence). CDR3 DNA sequence: TGTGCCACCAGCAGAGACCCCTTGACTGCCCTGACTTTC. Its protein is CATSRDPLTALTF. Variable domain in full (rest from reference TRBV15 and TRBJ2-6): DAMVIQNPRYQVTQFGKPVTLSCSQTLNHNVMYWYQQKSSQAPKLLFHYYDKDFNNEADTPDNFQSRRPNTSFCFLDIRSPGLGDTAMYLCATSRDPLTALTFGAGSRLTVL.

This chain uses TRBV28 with TRBJ1-4; 9 nucleotides match TRBD1. Trimming at V came to 5 bases and at J to 5 bases, leaving 18 bases not matched to a gene. This CDR3 region has 19 residues. Germline CDR1 and CDR2: MDHEN and SYDVKM. CDR3 in DNA: TGTGCCAGCAGTGTGGGGACAGGGTACCGGCCCGGCTTAAATGAAAAACTGTTTTTT. Protein sequence: CASSVGTGYRPGLNEKLFF.

The chain is built from TRBV29-1 and TRBJ2-7, with 11 bases matching TRBD1. Germline V gene sequence: CDR1 SQVTM, CDR2 ANQGSEA. Trimming cost V 6 bases and J 0 bases; bases outside gene matches: 10. CDR3 size: 16 residues. The CDR3 DNA sequence: TGCAGCGTCGTTTTGGGGGACAGGGGGAGCTCCTACGAGCAGTACTTC. Its protein product is CSVVLGDRGSSYEQYF.

The V and J genes are TRBV12-3 or TRBV12-4 and TRBJ2-1; D might be TRBD1 (6 bases). V lost 6 bases and J 11 bases, leaving 14 bases between the germline ends. This CDR3 has 12 amino acids. The CDR3 DNA is TGTGCCAGCAGCTGGGGGCCCGAGAAGCAGTTCTTC. Encoded protein: CASSWGPEKQFF.

The table lists this clone with a count of one. The chain uses TRBV29-1 and TRBJ2-1, with 7 bases aligning to TRBD1. J gave up 4 bases and V 7 bases, and 10 bases lay outside the gene matches. This CDR3 has 14 amino acids. The germline V gene has CDR1 SQVTM and CDR2 ANQGSEA. CDR3 in amino acids: CSASTGDGYNEQFF. CDR3 in DNA: TGCAGCGCCTCAACAGGGGATGGGTACAATGAGCAGTTCTTC.